What follows are 10 T cell receptor beta chains derived from one specimen sequenced in a study of blood T cell repertoires in COVID-19. This table comes from immunoSEQ multiplex PCR, and its TCRdb copy is limited to in-frame clones, with some not included. Of 300,000 to 400,000 clones in the sample, roughly 90% are singletons; the top ten hold about 3%. Material for sequencing was peripheral blood. These receptors originate from a woman aged 25 to 45 with COVID-19, enrolled during active disease.

This CDR3 is CAWKALAGRSSYNEQFF. CDR3 DNA: TGTGCCTGGAAAGCACTAGCGGGCCGGAGCTCCTACAATGAGCAGTTCTTC. The chain carries TRBV30 and TRBJ2-1; 9 nucleotides match TRBD2. Germline V lookup: CDR1 GTSNPN, CDR2 SVGIG (reference sequence). The J segment lost 0 bases and the V segment lost 4 bases, leaving 10 bases of the junction unmatched. The CDR3 covers 17 residues. The full variable domain, with the rest looked up from reference TRBV30 and TRBJ2-1, is SQTIHQWPATLVQPVGSPLSLECTVEGTSNPNLYWYRQAAGRGLQLLFYSVGIGQISSEVPQNLSASRPQDRQFILSSKKLLLSDSGFYLCAWKALAGRSSYNEQFFGPGTRLTVL.

The gene calls are TRBV3-1 (or the pseudogene TRBV3-2) and TRBJ1-2, with D maybe TRBD1 (6 bases). CDR3 length: 20 amino acids. Germline V lookup: CDR1 LGHDT, CDR2 YNNKEL (reference sequence). V lost 0 bases to trimming and J lost 6 bases, with 29 bases between them. CDR3 protein: CASSQDPSHTGLQGRNGYTF. In DNA, the CDR3 is TGTGCCAGCAGCCAAGATCCTTCCCACACCGGCCTACAGGGTCGGAATGGCTACACCTTC.

The gene calls are TRBV6-4 and TRBJ2-5, with D unresolved. The CDR3 is 13 amino acids. The V end was cut by 0 bases, the J end by 5 bases, with 7 bases between. Per germline, CDR1 MRHNA and CDR2 SNTAGT. The CDR3 coding sequence is TGTGCCAGCAGTGACTCGGAGTGGGAGACCCAGTACTTC. This codes for CASSDSEWETQYF.

The chain has TRBV7-9 and TRBJ1-4; 9 positions agree with TRBD1. This CDR3 has 18 amino acids. Unmatched junction bases numbered 17, after V lost 5 bases and J lost 7 bases. CDR1 is SEHNR, CDR2 FQNEAQ, per germline (reference sequence). The CDR3 region has the DNA TGTGCCAGCAGCCGTACAACCATTACAGGGGGCAGAGTTGAAAAACTGTTTTTT. Translated, it gives CASSRTTITGGRVEKLFF.

This chain joins TRBV3-1 (or the pseudogene TRBV3-2) and TRBJ2-1; 11 positions agree with TRBD1. CDR1 and CDR2 (germline): LGHDT, YNNKEL (reference sequence). CDR3 length equals 15 residues. Trimming took 4 bases from V and 6 from J; bases not matched to a gene: 5. The CDR3, as DNA: TGTGCCAGCAGCCCAGGGACAGGGGGTTTCAATGAGCAGTTCTTC. It encodes CASSPGTGGFNEQFF.

The chain recombines TRBV7-9 with TRBJ2-5; D is perhaps TRBD2 (6 bases). This CDR3 contains 15 residues. Germline lookup yields CDR1 SEHNR and CDR2 FQNEAQ (reference sequence). Trimming cost V 3 bases and J 4 bases, with 15 bases left between them. The DNA of the CDR3 is TGTGCCAGCAGCTTCACTCAGCGGGCTGGAGAGACCCAGTACTTC. Protein: CASSFTQRAGETQYF.

This clone was observed once. The J gene is TRBJ2-1, the V gene TRBV7-2; 13 bases map to TRBD2. This CDR3 has 18 amino acids. The V gene end was trimmed by 5 bases and the J gene end by 15 bases; junction bases not matched to a gene: 22. Germline assignment: CDR1 SGHTA and CDR2 FQGNSA. The CDR3, as DNA: TGTGCCAGCAGCCCCGCCCGGGGTCGTACTAGCGGGGGGGCCAGTCCGTTCTTC. Amino acids: CASSPARGRTSGGASPFF. The full variable domain, rest sourced from reference TRBV7-2 and TRBJ2-1, is GAGVSQSPSNKVTEKGKDVELRCDPISGHTALYWYRQSLGQGLEFLIYFQGNSAPDKSGLPSDRFSAERTGGSVSTLTIQRTQQEDSAVYLCASSPARGRTSGGASPFFGPGTRLTVL.

A few counts support this clone. V and J are TRBV14 and TRBJ2-2; no clear D gene. Trimming took 0 bases from V and 4 from J, leaving 21 bases between them. CDR3 size: 19 residues. CDR1 SGHDN and CDR2 FVKESK come from the germline V gene. CDR3: CASSQDETPPPGCTGELFF. CDR3 bases: TGTGCCAGCAGCCAAGATGAGACCCCTCCACCGGGTTGCACCGGGGAGCTGTTTTTT. The full variable domain, completed using reference TRBV14 and TRBJ2-2, is EAGVTQFPSHSVIEKGQTVTLRCDPISGHDNLYWYRRVMGKEIKFLLHFVKESKQDESGMPNNRFLAERTGGTYSTLKVQPAELEDSGVYFCASSQDETPPPGCTGELFFGEGSRLTVL.

The CDR3 region has the DNA TGTGCCAGCAGCTCGACTTCCTTTCTGGGGGGAGACCCCCTCTACGAGCAGTACGTC. Its protein product is CASSSTSFLGGDPLYEQYV. The chain employs TRBV5-5 and TRBJ2-7, with a possible D match to TRBD2 (6 bases). CDR1 SGHKS and CDR2 YYEKEE come from the germline V gene (reference sequence). V shed 3 bases and J shed 3 bases, with 28 bases lying between them. This CDR3 has 19 amino acids.

The chain employs TRBV19 and TRBJ2-7; 13 bases match TRBD2. Germline V CDR1 and CDR2: LNHDA, SQIVND (reference sequence). The CDR3 has 14 amino acids. Trimming took 9 bases from V and 4 from J; bases not matched to a gene: 6. The CDR3 nucleotides read TGTGCCAGCCTCTGGACTAGCGGGAGTTACGAGCAGTACGTC. It codes for CASLWTSGSYEQYV.